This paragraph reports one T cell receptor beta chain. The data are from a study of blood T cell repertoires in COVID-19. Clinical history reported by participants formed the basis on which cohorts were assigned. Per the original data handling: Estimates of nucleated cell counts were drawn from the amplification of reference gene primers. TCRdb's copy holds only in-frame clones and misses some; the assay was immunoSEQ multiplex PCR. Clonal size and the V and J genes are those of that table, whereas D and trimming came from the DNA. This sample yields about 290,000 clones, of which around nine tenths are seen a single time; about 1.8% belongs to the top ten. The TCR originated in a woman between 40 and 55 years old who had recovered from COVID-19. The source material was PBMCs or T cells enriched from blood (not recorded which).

CDR3 sequence: CATSRSGTGVVGEQFF. CDR3 sequence (DNA): TGTGCCACCAGCAGATCCGGGACAGGGGTTGTAGGCGAGCAGTTCTTC. The chain has TRBV15 and TRBJ2-1; 10 bases map to TRBD1. Germline V lookup: CDR1 LNHNV, CDR2 YYDKDF (reference sequence). Trimming removed 2 bases from V and 10 bases from J; junction bases left unmatched: 11. This CDR3 is built from 16 residues. The variable domain in full, with the rest retrieved from reference TRBV15 and TRBJ2-1, is DAMVIQNPRYQVTQFGKPVTLSCSQTLNHNVMYWYQQKSSQAPKLLFHYYDKDFNNEADTPDNFQSRRPNTSFCFLDIRSPGLGDTAMYLCATSRSGTGVVGEQFFGPGTRLTVL.